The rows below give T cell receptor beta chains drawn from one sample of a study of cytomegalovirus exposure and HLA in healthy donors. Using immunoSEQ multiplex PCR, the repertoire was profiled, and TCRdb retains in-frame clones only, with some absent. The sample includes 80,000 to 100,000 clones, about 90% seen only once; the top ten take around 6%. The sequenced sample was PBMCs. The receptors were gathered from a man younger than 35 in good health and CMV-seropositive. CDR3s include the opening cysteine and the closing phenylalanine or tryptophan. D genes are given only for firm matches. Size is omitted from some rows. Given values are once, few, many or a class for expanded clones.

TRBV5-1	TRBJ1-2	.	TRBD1	TGCGCCAGCAGAGGACAGGGGGCTAACTATGGCTACACCTTC	CASRGQGANYGYTF
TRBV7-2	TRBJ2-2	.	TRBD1	TGTGCCAGCAGCCCCGGGACAGCCTGGGGCGGGGAGCTGTTTTTT	CASSPGTAWGGELFF
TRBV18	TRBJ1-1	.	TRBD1	TGTGCCAGTCGACAGGGTCTCGACACTGAAGCTTTCTTT	CASRQGLDTEAFF
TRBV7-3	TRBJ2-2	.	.	TGTGCCAGCAGCTTAGGTTCGCGGGGGAACACCGGGGAGCTGTTTTTT	CASSLGSRGNTGELFF
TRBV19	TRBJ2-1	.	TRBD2	TGTGCCAGTAGTTCGAGTTCGGGGGGACTAGCTCTTAATGAGCAGTTCTTC	CASSSSSGGLALNEQFF
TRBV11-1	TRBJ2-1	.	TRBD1	TGTGCCAGCAGCTTAGGGGGACAGGGGGACAGCTCCTACAATGAGCAGTTCTTC	CASSLGGQGDSSYNEQFF
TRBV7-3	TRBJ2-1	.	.	TGTGCCAGCAGCTTAACGGCTAGCAACTCCTACAATGAGCAGTTCTTC	CASSLTASNSYNEQFF
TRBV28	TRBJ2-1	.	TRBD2	TGTGCCAGCAGTTCCCCAGGGGCGGGAGGGAAAAGAGATGAGCAGTTCTTC	CASSSPGAGGKRDEQFF
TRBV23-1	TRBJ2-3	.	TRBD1	TGCGCCAGCAGTCAATCGAGGGACAGAAACACAGATACGCAGTATTTT	CASSQSRDRNTDTQYF
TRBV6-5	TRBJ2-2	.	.	TGTGCCAGCAGTTACTCGAGGGATGTGGAGCTGTTTTTT	CASSYSRDVELFF
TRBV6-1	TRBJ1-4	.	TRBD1	TGTGCCAGCAGCGGGGGTGGACAGGGATATGAAAAACTGTTTTTT	CASSGGGQGYEKLFF
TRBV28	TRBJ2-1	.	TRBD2	TGTGCCAGCAGTTTTGAGTCTAGCGGGAGCGATGAGCAGTTCTTC	CASSFESSGSDEQFF
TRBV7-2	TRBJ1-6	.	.	TGTGCCAGCAGCTTAAGGCAGGGGCATAATTCACCCCTCCACTTT	CASSLRQGHNSPLHF
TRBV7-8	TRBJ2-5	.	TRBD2	TGTGCCAGCAGCCCCGGGGGGTGGGGCGGAGAGACCCAGTACTTC	CASSPGGWGGETQYF
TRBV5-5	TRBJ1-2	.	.	TGTGCCAGCAGCCCATCGGGGGACTATGGCTACACCTTC	CASSPSGDYGYTF
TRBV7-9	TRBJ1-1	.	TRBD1	TGTGCCAGCAGCGGACAGGGGGCGATCCTTCCGAACACTGAAGCTTTCTTT	CASSGQGAILPNTEAFF
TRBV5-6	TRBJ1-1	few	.	TGTGCCCCCGGCTATGGAGGGATCACTGAAGCTTTCTTT	CAPGYGGITEAFF
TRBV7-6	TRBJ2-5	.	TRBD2	TGTGCCAGCAGCTTAATCGGGGTAGCGGGAGTGGGGGAGACCCAGTACTTC	CASSLIGVAGVGETQYF
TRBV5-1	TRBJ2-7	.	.	TGCGCCAGCAGCTTGGCATCAAACTACGAGCAGTACTTC	CASSLASNYEQYF
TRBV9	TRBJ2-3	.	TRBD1	TGTGCCAGCAGCACGACAGGGTTCACAGATACGCAGTATTTT	CASSTTGFTDTQYF
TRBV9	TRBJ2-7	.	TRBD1	TGTGCCAGCAGCGTAGGAGGGACAGGGGTTAACGAGCAGTACTTC	CASSVGGTGVNEQYF
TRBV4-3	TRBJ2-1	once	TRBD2	TGCGCCAGCAGCCCCGGGACTAGCGATTACAATGAGCAGTTCTTC	CASSPGTSDYNEQFF
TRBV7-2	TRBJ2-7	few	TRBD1	TGTGCCAGCCGCCCGGGACAGGGCGCCTACGAGCAGTACTTC	CASRPGQGAYEQYF
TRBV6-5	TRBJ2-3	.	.	TGTGCCAGCAGTTCGGATGGGGGGTCCACAGATACGCAGTATTTT	CASSSDGGSTDTQYF
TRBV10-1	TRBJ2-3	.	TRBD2	TGCGCCAGCAGTGGGACTAGCGGGAGTCTCACGCAGTATTTT	CASSGTSGSLTQYF
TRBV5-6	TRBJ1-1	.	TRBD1	TGTGCCAGCAGCGGCGGACAGGGGAGAGCCACTGAAGCTTTCTTT	CASSGGQGRATEAFF
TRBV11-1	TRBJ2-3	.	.	TGTGCCAGCAGCTCATCAGTTCAGAGCACAGATACGCAGTATTTT	CASSSSVQSTDTQYF
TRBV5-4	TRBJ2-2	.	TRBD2	TGTGCCAGCAGCCGACTGTCTAGCGGGGTTGGGGAGCTGTTTTTT	CASSRLSSGVGELFF